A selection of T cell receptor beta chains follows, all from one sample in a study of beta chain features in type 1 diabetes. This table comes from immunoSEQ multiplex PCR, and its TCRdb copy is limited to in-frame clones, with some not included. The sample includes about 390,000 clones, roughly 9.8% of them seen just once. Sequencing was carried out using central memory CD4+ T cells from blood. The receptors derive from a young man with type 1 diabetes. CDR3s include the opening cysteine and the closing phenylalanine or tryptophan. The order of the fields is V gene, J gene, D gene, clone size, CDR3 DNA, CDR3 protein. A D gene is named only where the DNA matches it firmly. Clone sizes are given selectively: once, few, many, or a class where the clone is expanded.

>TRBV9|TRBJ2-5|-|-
TGTGCCAGCAGCGTAGCTAACCAAGAGACCCAGTACTTC
CASSVANQETQYF
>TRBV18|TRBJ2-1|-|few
TGTGCCAGCTCACTTACAGGGAACAATGAGCAGTTCTTC
CASSLTGNNEQFF
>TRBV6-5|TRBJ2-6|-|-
TGTGCCAGCAGTTACGGAGGGGCTGCTGGGGCCAACGTCCTGACTTTC
CASSYGGAAGANVLTF
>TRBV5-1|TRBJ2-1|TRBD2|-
TGCGCCAGCAGCTTAGTAATAGCGGGAGCCAATGAGCAGTTCTTC
CASSLVIAGANEQFF
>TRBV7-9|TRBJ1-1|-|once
TGTGCCAGCAGCTCTATACCGGGAGGGGTCACTGAAGCTTTCTTT
CASSSIPGGVTEAFF
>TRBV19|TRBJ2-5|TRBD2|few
TGTGCCAGTAGTATAGATGGAATAGCGGGAGGAGAGACCCAGTACTTC
CASSIDGIAGGETQYF
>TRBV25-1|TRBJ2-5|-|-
TGTGCCAGCAGTGAATCGGTTGGACCCCAAGAGACCCAGTACTTC
CASSESVGPQETQYF
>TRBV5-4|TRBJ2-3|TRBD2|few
TGTGCCAGCAGCTTGGGATATGGGAGGGCGACAGATACGCAGTATTTT
CASSLGYGRATDTQYF
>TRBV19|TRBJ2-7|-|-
TGTGCCAGTAGTATCAGCAGGGAGGTCGAGCAGTACTTC
CASSISREVEQYF
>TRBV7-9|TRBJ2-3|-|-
TGTGCCAGCAGCTTAGTAGTGGGTACGCAGTATTTT
CASSLVVGTQYF
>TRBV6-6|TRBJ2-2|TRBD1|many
TGTGCCAGCAGTTACAAAACAGGGGCCGGGGAGCTGTTTTTT
CASSYKTGAGELFF
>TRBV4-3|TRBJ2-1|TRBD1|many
TGCGCCAGCAGCCAACCGGGACAGGGGGACAATGAGCAGTTCTTC
CASSQPGQGDNEQFF
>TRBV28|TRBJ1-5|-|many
TGTGCCAGCAGTTTTACGACAGAAGGAAGCAATCAGCCCCAGCATTTT
CASSFTTEGSNQPQHF
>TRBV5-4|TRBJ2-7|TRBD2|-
TGTGCCAGCAGCTTAGGGGGGACTAGCGGGTCCTACGAGCAGTACTTC
CASSLGGTSGSYEQYF
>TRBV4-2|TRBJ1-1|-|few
TGTGCCAGCAGCCAAGAAGAGTTGGGGAGCTCTGAAGCTTTCTTT
CASSQEELGSSEAFF
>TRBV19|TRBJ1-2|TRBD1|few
TGTGCCAGTAGACAACAGGGGGCTGATGGCTACACCTTC
CASRQQGADGYTF
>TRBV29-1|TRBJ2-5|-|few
TGCAGCGTCGGCATCGAGACCCAGTACTTC
CSVGIETQYF
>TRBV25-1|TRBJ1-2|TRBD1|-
TGTGCCAGCAGTTCGACAGGGGACTATGGCTACACCTTC
CASSSTGDYGYTF
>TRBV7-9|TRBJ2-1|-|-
TGTGCCAGCAGCAGTAGGGAATACTACAATGAGCAGTTCTTC
CASSSREYYNEQFF
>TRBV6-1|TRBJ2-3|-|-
TGTGCCAGCAGGAGATTGGAGAGATTGACAGATACGCAGTATTTT
CASRRLERLTDTQYF
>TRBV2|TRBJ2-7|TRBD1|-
TGTGCCAGCAGGAAGGGACAGGGAAACGAGCAGTACTTC
CASRKGQGNEQYF
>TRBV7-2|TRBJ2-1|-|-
TGTGCCAGCACTCGAACTACCTACAATGAGCAGTTCTTC
CASTRTTYNEQFF
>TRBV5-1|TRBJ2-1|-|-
TGCGCCAGCAGCTTGGCCCCCGACGACAATGAGCAGTTCTTC
CASSLAPDDNEQFF
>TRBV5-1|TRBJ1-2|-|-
TGCGCCAGCAGCTTGGAGGATAGGGGCTACACCTTC
CASSLEDRGYTF
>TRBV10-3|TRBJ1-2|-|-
TGTGCCATCAGTGAATCGGGAGGGGAGGAGGGCTACACCTTC
CAISESGGEEGYTF
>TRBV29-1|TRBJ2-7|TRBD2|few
TGCAGCGTTGATGGGGGGGACTACGAGCAGTACTTC
CSVDGGDYEQYF
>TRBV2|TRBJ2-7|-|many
TGTGCCAGCAGTCCACTAGGGCGGGCGTACTTC
CASSPLGRAYF
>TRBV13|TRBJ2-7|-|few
TGTGCCAGCAGCCACAATCGAGGGGGAACCTACGAGCAGTACTTC
CASSHNRGGTYEQYF
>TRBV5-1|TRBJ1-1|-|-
TGCGCCAGCAGCTTGGGTCTGGGGTCGGGGAACACTGAAGCTTTCTTT
CASSLGLGSGNTEAFF
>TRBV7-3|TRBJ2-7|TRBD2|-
TGTGCCAGCAGCCCCGGGGGGGACGAGCAGTACTTC
CASSPGGDEQYF
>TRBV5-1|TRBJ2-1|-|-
TGCGCCAGCAGCTTGTGGGAGAGCTCCTACAATGAGCAGTTCTTC
CASSLWESSYNEQFF
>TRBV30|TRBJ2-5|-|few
TGTGCCTGGAGTCAGTACCAAGAGACCCAGTACTTC
CAWSQYQETQYF
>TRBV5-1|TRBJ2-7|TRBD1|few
TGCGCCAGCAGCTTGGAGACAGGGACGTTGTCCTACGAGCAGTACTTC
CASSLETGTLSYEQYF
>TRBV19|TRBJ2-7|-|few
TGTGCCAGTATCCACCCTAGCTCCTACGAGCAGTACTTC
CASIHPSSYEQYF
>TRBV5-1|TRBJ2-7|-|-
TGCGCCAGCAGCTTCTCGGGCAGGGGTGTGGACGAGCAGTACTTC
CASSFSGRGVDEQYF
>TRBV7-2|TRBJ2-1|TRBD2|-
TGTGCCAGCAGCTTTGAAGCTAGCGGGAGCTATGAGCAGTTCTTC
CASSFEASGSYEQFF
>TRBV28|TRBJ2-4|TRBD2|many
TGTGCCAGCAGTCTGACCTCGGGAGGAAACATTCAGTACTTC
CASSLTSGGNIQYF
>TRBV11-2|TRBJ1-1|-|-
TGTGCCAGCAGCTCCAGCTGGGGGGCTGGGAACACTGAAGCTTTCTTT
CASSSSWGAGNTEAFF